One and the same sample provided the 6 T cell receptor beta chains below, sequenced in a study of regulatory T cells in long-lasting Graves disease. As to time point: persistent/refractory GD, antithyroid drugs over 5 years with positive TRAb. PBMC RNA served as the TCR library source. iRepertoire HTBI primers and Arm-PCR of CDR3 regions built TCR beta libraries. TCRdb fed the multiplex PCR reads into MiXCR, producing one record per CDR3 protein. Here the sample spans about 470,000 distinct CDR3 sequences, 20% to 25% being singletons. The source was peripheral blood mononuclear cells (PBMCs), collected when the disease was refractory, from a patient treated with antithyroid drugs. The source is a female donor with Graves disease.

The CDR3 sequence: CASTRGTANTEAFF. DNA of the CDR3: TGTGCCAGCACCCGCGGGACAGCGAACACTGAAGCTTTCTTT. The genes are TRBV25-1 and TRBJ1-1; 7 positions agree with TRBD1. V was pared by 7 bases and J by 1 base, with 6 bases of the junction left unmatched. The CDR3 has 14 amino acids. Germline loops: CDR1 MGHDK, CDR2 SYGVNS.

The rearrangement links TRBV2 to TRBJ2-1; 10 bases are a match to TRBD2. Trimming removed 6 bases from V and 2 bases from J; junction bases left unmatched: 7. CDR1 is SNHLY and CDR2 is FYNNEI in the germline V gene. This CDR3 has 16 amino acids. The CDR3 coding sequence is TGTGCCAGCAGCCCTCCCGGGACTAGCGCCTACAATGAGCAGTTCTTC. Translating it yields CASSPPGTSAYNEQFF.

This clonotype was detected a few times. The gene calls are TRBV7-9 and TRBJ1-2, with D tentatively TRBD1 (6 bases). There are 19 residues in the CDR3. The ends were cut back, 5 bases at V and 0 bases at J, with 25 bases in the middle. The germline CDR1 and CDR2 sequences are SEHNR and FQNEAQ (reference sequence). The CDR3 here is CASSKYTGTQNSPNYGYTF. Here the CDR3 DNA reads TGTGCCAGCAGCAAATACACTGGGACACAAAATAGCCCTAACTATGGCTACACCTTC.

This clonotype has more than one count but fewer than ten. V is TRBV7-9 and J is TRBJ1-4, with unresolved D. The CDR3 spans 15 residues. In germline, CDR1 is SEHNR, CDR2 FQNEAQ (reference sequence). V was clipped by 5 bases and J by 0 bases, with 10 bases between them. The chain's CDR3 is CASSPTRTTNEKLFF. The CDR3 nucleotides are TGTGCCAGCAGCCCCACCAGGACAACTAATGAAAAACTGTTTTTT.

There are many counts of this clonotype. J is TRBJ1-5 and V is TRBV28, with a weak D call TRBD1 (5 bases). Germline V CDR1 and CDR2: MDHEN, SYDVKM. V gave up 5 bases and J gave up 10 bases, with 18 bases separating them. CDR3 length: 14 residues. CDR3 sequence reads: CASSLQGRSLPQHF. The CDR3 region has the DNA TGTGCCAGCAGTCTCCAGGGACGTTCTCTCCCCCAGCATTTT.

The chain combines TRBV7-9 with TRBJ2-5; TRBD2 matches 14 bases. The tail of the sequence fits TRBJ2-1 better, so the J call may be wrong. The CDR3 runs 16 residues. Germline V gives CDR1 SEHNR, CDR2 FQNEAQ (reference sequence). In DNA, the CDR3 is TGTGCCAGCAGCAGACTAGCGGGAGGGAGTGCGGATGAGCAGTTCTTC. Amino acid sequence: CASSRLAGGSADEQFF.